The source of this T cell receptor beta chain is a study of cytomegalovirus exposure and HLA in healthy donors. About the study: Samples from HLA-typed donors yielded approximately 88 million unique TCRs in an early data release.

Whole-study findings and limits: Excluded were some V segments that proved indistinguishable, including TRBV6-2 and TRBV6-3.

Notes on this clone: Its antigen is not known.

Germline loops: CDR1 LNHDA, CDR2 SQIVND (reference sequence). CDR3 size: 17 residues. With 3 bases clipped from V and 6 bases from J, the junction kept 6 bases outside the gene matches. PCR employed 60 Vbeta and 13 Jbeta primers. Method: immunoSEQ multiplex PCR; TCRdb's copy keeps in-frame clones and lacks some. The table for this sample gives 150,000 to 200,000 clones. The donors gave bone marrow, and they were healthy. The sequence was collected from a woman aged 55-70 years in good health and CMV-seronegative. This sequence joins TRBV19 and TRBJ2-2; 14 positions match TRBD2. Sample: PBMCs. The CDR3 loop is CASSMGTSGSIAGELFF. DNA for the CDR3: TGTGCCAGTAGTATGGGGACTAGCGGGAGTATTGCCGGGGAGCTGTTTTTT.